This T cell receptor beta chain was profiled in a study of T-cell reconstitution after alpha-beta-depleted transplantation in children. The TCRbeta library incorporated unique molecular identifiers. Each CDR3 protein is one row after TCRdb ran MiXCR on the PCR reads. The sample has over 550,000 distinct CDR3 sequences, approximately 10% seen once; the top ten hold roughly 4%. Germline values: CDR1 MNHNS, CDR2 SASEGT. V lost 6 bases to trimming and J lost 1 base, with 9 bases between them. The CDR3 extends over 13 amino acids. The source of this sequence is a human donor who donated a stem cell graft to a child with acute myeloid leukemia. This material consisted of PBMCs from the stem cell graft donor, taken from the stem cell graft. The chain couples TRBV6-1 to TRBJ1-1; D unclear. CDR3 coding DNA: TGTGCCAGCAGGAACGCAGGGAACACTGAAGCTTTCTTT. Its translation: CASRNAGNTEAFF.